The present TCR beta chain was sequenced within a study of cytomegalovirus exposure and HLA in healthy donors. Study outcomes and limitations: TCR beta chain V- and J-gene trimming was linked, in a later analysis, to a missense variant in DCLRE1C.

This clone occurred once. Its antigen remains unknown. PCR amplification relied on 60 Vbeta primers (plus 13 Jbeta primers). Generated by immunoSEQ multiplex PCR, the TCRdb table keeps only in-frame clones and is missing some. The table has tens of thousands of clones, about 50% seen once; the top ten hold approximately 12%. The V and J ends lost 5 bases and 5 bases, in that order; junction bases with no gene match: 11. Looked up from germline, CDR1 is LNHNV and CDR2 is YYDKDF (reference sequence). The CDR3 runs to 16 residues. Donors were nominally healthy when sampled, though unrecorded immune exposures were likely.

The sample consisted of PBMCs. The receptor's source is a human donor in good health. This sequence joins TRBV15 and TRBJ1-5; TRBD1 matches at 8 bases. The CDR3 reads CATSQRGRGPHQPQHF. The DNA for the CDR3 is TGTGCCACCAGCCAGAGGGGCAGGGGGCCCCATCAGCCCCAGCATTTT. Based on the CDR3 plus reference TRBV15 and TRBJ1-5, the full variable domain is DAMVIQNPRYQVTQFGKPVTLSCSQTLNHNVMYWYQQKSSQAPKLLFHYYDKDFNNEADTPDNFQSRRPNTSFCFLDIRSPGLGDTAMYLCATSQRGRGPHQPQHFGDGTRLSIL.